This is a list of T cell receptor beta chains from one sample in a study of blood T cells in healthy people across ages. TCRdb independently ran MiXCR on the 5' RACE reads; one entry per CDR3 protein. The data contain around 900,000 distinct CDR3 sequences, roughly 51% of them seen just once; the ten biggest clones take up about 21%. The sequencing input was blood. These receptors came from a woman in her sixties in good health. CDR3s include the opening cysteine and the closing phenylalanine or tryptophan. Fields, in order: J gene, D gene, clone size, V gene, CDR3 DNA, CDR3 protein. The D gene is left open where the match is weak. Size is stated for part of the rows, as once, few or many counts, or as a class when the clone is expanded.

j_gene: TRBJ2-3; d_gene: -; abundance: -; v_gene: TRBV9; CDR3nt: TGTGCCAGCAGCGCAGGGCTCCGGCGAAACTCCACAGATACGCAGTATTTT; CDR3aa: CASSAGLRRNSTDTQYF
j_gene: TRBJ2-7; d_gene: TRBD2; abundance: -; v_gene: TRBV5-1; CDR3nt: TGCGCCAGCAGCTGGACTAGCGGAGTCTACGAGCAGTACTTC; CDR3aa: CASSWTSGVYEQYF
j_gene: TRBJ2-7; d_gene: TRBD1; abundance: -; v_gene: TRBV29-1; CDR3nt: TGCAGCGTTGAAGTCGGGACAGGGATCTACGAGCAGTACTTC; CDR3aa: CSVEVGTGIYEQYF
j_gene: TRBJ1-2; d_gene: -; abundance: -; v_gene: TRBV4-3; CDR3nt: TGCGCCAGCAGCCAAGGTTGGGGAGGCTACACCTTC; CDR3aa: CASSQGWGGYTF
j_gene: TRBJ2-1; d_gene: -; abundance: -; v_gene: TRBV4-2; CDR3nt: TGTGCCAGCAGCCAAGATGACCCAAGCTCCTACAATGAGCAGTTCTTC; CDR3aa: CASSQDDPSSYNEQFF
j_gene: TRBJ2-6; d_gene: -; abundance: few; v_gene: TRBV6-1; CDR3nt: TGTGCCAGCAGGCGGGACCACTCTGGGGCCAACGTCCTGACTTTC; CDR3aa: CASRRDHSGANVLTF
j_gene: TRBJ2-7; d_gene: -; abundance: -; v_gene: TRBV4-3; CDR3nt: TGCGCCAGCAGCCAAGATCAAGTTCGAGGGGACGAGCAGTACTTC; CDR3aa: CASSQDQVRGDEQYF
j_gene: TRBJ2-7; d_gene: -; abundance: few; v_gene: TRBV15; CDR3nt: TGTGCCACCAGCAGCGGATTGGGCTACGAGCAGTACTTC; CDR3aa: CATSSGLGYEQYF
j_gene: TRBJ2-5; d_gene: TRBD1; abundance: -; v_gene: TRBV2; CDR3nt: TGTGCCAGCCTGGGGACAGAACCTCAAGAGACCCAGTACTTC; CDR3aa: CASLGTEPQETQYF
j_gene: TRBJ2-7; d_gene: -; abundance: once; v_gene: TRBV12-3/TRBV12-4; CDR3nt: TGTGCCAGCAGTGCACGGAGCTCCTACGAGCAGTACTTC; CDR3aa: CASSARSSYEQYF
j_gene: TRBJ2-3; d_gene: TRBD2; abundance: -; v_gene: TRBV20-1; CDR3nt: TGCAGTGCTGGAGGACTAGCGGGAAAGACAGATACGCAGTATTTT; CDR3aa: CSAGGLAGKTDTQYF
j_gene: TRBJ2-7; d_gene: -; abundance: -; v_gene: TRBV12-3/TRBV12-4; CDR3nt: TGTGCCAGCAGTGTAGCGGATCCGCTCTACGAGCAGTACTTC; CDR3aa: CASSVADPLYEQYF
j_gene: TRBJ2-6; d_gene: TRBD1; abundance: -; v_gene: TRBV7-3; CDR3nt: TGTGCCAGCAGCTTAACCTCAGGGGGCACTGGGGCCAACGTCCTGACTTTC; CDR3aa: CASSLTSGGTGANVLTF
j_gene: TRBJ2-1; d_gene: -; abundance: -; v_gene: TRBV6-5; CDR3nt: TGTGCCAGCAGTTACTTGGGCTACGACGGCGCCGAGCAGTTCTTC; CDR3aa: CASSYLGYDGAEQFF
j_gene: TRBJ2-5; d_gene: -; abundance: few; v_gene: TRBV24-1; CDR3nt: TGTGCCACCAGTGATACTGGCATTCAGGAGACCCAGTACTTC; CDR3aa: CATSDTGIQETQYF
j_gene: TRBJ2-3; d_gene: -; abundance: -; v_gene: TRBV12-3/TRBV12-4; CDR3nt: TGTGCCAGCAAGATAGGGGGAAACACAGATACGCAGTATTTT; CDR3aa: CASKIGGNTDTQYF
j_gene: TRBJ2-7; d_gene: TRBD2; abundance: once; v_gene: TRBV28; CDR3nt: TGTGCCAGCAGCGTAGGCGGGAGAACCCACGAGCAGTACTTC; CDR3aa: CASSVGGRTHEQYF
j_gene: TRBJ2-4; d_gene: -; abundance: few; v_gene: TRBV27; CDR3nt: TGTGCCAGCAGTAACCTGACCTGGGACAAAAACATTCAGTACTTC; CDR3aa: CASSNLTWDKNIQYF
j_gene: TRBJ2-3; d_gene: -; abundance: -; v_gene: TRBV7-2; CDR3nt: TGTGCCAGCGCCCTATTAGCGGGCACAGATACGCAGTATTTT; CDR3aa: CASALLAGTDTQYF
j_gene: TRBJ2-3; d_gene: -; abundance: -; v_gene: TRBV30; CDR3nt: TGTGCCCGGAGTATCGGGGGCCCGTATACGCAGTATTTT; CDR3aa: CARSIGGPYTQYF
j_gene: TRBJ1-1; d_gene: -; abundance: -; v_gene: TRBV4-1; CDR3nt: TGCGCCAGCAGCCAAGCCCAATCCATCGCAGTATGGGGACCTAGGAACACTGAAGCTTTCTTT; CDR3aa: CASSQAQSIAVWGPRNTEAFF
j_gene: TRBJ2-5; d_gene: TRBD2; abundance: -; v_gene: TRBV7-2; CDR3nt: TGTGCCAGCCCCCCGGCCCGTAGCGGGATTGGAGAGACCCAGTACTTC; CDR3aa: CASPPARSGIGETQYF
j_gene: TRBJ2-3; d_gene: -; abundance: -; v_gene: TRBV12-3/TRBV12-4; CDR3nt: TGTGCCAGCAGTTTCTCGTCTAAGGGAGATACGCAGTATTTT; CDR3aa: CASSFSSKGDTQYF
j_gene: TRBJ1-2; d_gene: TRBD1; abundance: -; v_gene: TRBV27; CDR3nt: TGTGCCAGCACTCCCGGGACAGGGGGCGCGAAAGCTAACTATGGCTACACCTTC; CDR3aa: CASTPGTGGAKANYGYTF
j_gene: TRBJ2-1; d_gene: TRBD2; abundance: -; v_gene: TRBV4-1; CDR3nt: TGCGCCAGCAGTCCCAGCGGGAGGCGCTACAATGAGCAGTTCTTC; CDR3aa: CASSPSGRRYNEQFF
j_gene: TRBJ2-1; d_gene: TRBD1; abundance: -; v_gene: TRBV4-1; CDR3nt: TGCGCCCGCAGCCACCCTGGACAGGGAAGCTACAATGAGCAGTTCTTC; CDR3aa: CARSHPGQGSYNEQFF
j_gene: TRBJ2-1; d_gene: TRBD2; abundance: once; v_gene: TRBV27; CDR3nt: TGTGCCAGCAGTTTTAGCGGGGGCTTTGTTGAGCAGTTCTTC; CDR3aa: CASSFSGGFVEQFF
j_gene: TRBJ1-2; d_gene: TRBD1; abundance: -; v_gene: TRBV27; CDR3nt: TGTGCCAGCAGTTTATCGAGGGACAGGGGGCCGCGGGACTATGGCTACACCTTC; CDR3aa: CASSLSRDRGPRDYGYTF
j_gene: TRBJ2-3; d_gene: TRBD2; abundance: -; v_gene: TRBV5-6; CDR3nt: TGTGCCAGCAGCTTTCGGACTAGCGGGAGTCTACATCCCTCCACAGATACGCAGTATTTT; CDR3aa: CASSFRTSGSLHPSTDTQYF
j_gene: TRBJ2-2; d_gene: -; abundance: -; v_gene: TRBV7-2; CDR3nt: TGTGCCAGCAGCTTAGGGGCAGGGGTTAACACCGGGGAGCTGTTTTTT; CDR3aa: CASSLGAGVNTGELFF
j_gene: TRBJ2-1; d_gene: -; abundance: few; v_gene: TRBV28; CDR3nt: TGTGCCAGCAGTTCCCCGCCAGGGAGGTACAATGAGCAGTTCTTC; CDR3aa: CASSSPPGRYNEQFF
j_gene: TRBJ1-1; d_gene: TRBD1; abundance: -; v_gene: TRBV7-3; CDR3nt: TGTGCCAGCAGCTCCTACTCACGGACAGGGAACACTGAAGCTTTCTTT; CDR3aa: CASSSYSRTGNTEAFF
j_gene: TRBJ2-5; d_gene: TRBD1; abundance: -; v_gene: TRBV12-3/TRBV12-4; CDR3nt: TGTGCCAGCAGTTTTGCAGGGGGTCTTGCGGAGACCCAGTACTTC; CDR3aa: CASSFAGGLAETQYF
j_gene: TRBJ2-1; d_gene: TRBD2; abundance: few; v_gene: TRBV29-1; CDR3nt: TGCAGCGTGAGGGCGGGAGGCTCCTACAATGAGCAGTTCTTC; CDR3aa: CSVRAGGSYNEQFF
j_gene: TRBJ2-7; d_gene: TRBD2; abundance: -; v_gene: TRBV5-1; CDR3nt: TGCACCAGCAGCGTTAGCGGGAGGGCGGGCTACGAGCAGTACTTC; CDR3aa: CTSSVSGRAGYEQYF
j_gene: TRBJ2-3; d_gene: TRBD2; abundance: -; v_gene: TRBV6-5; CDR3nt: TGTGCCAGCAAACGGACTAGTCAGAACACAGATACGCAGTATTTT; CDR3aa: CASKRTSQNTDTQYF
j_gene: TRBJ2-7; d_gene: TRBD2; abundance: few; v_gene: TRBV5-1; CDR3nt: TGCGCCAGCAGCTTGGAAGGGACTAACGAGCAGTACTTC; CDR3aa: CASSLEGTNEQYF
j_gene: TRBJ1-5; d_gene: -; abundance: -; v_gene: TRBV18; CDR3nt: TGTGCCAGCTCACCATTTGGAGGGGGTTCTAATCAGCCCCAGCATTTT; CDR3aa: CASSPFGGGSNQPQHF
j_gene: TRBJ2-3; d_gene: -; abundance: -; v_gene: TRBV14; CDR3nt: TGTGCCAGCAGCCAAGCACGATTCCAAGATACGCAGTATTTT; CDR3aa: CASSQARFQDTQYF
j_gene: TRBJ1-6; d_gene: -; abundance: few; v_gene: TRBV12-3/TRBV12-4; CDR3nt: TGTGCCAGCAGTTTGTGGGGACCGAGTTCACCCCTCCACTTT; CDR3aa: CASSLWGPSSPLHF
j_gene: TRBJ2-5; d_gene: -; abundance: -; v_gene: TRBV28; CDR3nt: TGTGCCAGCACCACAGGGACCAATTTCCAAGAGACCCAGTACTTC; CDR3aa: CASTTGTNFQETQYF
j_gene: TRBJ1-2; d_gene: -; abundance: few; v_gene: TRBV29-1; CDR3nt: TGCAGCGCTGCGGTCCAAGGGGCCCCCGACGGCTACACCTTC; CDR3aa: CSAAVQGAPDGYTF
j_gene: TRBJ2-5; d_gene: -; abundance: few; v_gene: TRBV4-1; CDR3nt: TGCGCCAGCAGCTACCCCGCGGGGCCTAAGACAGAGACCCAGTACTTC; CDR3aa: CASSYPAGPKTETQYF
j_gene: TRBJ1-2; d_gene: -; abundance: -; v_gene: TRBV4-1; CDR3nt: TGCGCCAGCAGCCAAGACCAATACACTAACTATGGCTACACCTTC; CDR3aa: CASSQDQYTNYGYTF
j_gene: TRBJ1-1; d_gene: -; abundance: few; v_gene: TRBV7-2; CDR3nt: TGTGCCAGCGCCCTGTTGAACACTGAAGCTTTCTTT; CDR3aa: CASALLNTEAFF
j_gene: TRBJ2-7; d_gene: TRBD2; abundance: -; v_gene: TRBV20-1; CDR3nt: TGCAGTGCTAGAGTCACCCGGGGGGTGACGGACGAGCAGTACTTC; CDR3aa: CSARVTRGVTDEQYF
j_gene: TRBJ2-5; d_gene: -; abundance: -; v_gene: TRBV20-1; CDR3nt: TGCAGTGCTAGTCGGGACGGGACCCAAGAGACCCAGTACTTC; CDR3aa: CSASRDGTQETQYF
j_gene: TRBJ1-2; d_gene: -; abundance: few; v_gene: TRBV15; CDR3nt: TGTGCCACCAGCAGAGATCTGAATGGGGTAAATGGCTACACCTTC; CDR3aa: CATSRDLNGVNGYTF